What follows describes a single T cell receptor (beta chain). At one of its ends the junction is not consistent with the germline gene, which may arise from a read error. This specimen belongs to a study of long-term antiretroviral therapy in people with HIV. The germline V gene has CDR1 MNHNY and CDR2 SVGAGI (reference sequence). The CDR3 covers 15 residues. The authors ran the immunoSEQ assay, v3.0, at survey level. The method was immunoSEQ multiplex PCR; TCRdb's version includes in-frame clones alone and lacks a portion of them. The sample consists of 25,000 to 35,000 clones, approximately 90% of them appearing once.

The V call is TRBV6-6, the J call TRBJ2-1; D unresolved. This TCR was sampled from a woman aged 18-35 years with HIV. The material sequenced was unsorted PBMCs, taken 0.5 years after starting antiretroviral therapy. The CDR3 spells CAGSYPTGLHNEQFF. The DNA for the CDR3 is TGTGCCGGCAGTTACCCCACCGGGCTACACAATGAGCAGTTCTTC.